This TCR beta chain was captured by sequencing in a study of cytomegalovirus exposure and HLA in healthy donors. General study points: Three CMV-associated chains were confirmed in vitro to be specific for CMV antigens. Follow-up analysis found HLA locus-dependent TCR association rates, highest for DRB1 and lowest for HLA-C. Presence/absence analyses supposed approximately even sequencing depth among donors.

Primers for the PCR totalled 60 Vbeta and 13 Jbeta. Some clones are missing from TCRdb's copy, which holds only in-frame ones; the method was immunoSEQ multiplex PCR. The sample has roughly 61,000 clones; around 90% are singletons. The length of the CDR3 is 17 residues. Germline CDR1 reads SGHDN; CDR2 reads FVKESK. Between the trimmed V and J ends, which lost 3 bases and 0 bases, there was a span of 17 bases. As to this clone: Its specificity is unknown.

This TCR was recovered from a young man in good health and CMV-seropositive. J is TRBJ2-5 and V is TRBV14; maybe TRBD2 (7 bases). The specimen was PBMCs. CDR3 nucleotides: TGTGCCAGCAGCCAGGCGCCGTGGGGGGGCCACCAAGAGACCCAGTACTTC. This gives the protein CASSQAPWGGHQETQYF.